This is a list of T cell receptor beta chains from one sample in a study of spatial heterogeneity in lung cancer. TCRdb recomputed calls from the 5' RACE reads with MiXCR, one row per CDR3 protein. The sample includes tens of thousands of distinct CDR3 sequences, approximately 7% seen only once; the top ten take roughly an eighth. The input for sequencing was PBMCs, taken at surgery. The source of these receptors is a male donor with early-stage non-small cell lung cancer. Both conserved end residues are part of each CDR3. The order of the fields is clone size, J gene, D gene, V gene, CDR3 protein, CDR3 DNA. The D gene is left open where the match is weak. The listing skips clone size in some rows; elsewhere it reads once, few, many or a size class.

.,TRBJ1-5,.,TRBV10-3,CAISESDSQPQHF,TGTGCCATCAGTGAGTCGGACAGCCAGCCCCAGCATTTT
few,TRBJ2-3,.,TRBV3-1,CASSLNWGADTQYF,TGTGCCAGCAGCCTGAACTGGGGGGCAGATACGCAGTATTTT
.,TRBJ1-2,TRBD1,TRBV6-5,CASKTDRGSYGYTF,TGTGCCAGCAAAACGGACAGGGGTAGCTATGGCTACACCTTC
medium-sized,TRBJ2-3,.,TRBV19,CASRPTATDTQYF,TGTGCCAGTAGACCTACCGCCACAGATACGCAGTATTTT
many,TRBJ1-5,.,TRBV7-2,CASSTGLRQPQHF,TGTGCCAGCAGTACAGGGTTACGGCAGCCCCAGCATTTT
many,TRBJ2-7,TRBD2,TRBV20-1,CSARDRLAVWEQYF,TGCAGTGCTAGAGACAGACTAGCAGTCTGGGAGCAGTACTTC
.,TRBJ2-5,.,TRBV6-5,CASSYSGVETQYF,TGTGCCAGCAGTTACTCGGGGGTTGAGACCCAGTACTTC
.,TRBJ2-1,.,TRBV11-3,CASSLNQINEQFF,TGTGCCAGCAGCTTAAACCAGATAAATGAGCAGTTCTTC
few,TRBJ2-3,TRBD2,TRBV2,CASSEALRGGRDTQYF,TGTGCCAGCAGTGAAGCGCTTCGGGGGGGCAGGGATACGCAGTATTTT
many,TRBJ1-2,TRBD1,TRBV2,CASRHGQGVHGYTF,TGTGCCAGCAGACATGGACAGGGTGTGCATGGCTACACCTTC
few,TRBJ2-1,TRBD2,TRBV7-9,CASSLGRLAANEQFF,TGTGCCAGCAGCCTAGGGCGTCTAGCGGCCAATGAGCAGTTCTTC
many,TRBJ1-1,.,TRBV20-1,CSACRQGRTEAFF,TGCAGTGCTTGTCGCCAGGGGCGGACTGAAGCTTTCTTT
many,TRBJ2-3,.,TRBV29-1,CSVETGFTDTQYF,TGCAGCGTTGAGACGGGGTTCACAGATACGCAGTATTTT
.,TRBJ2-3,.,TRBV20-1,CSAAKTGASTDTQYF,TGCAGTGCTGCAAAGACAGGTGCTAGCACAGATACGCAGTATTTT
many,TRBJ2-7,TRBD1,TRBV28,CASTSTTGLSYEQYF,TGTGCCAGCACTTCCACGACAGGGTTGTCCTACGAGCAGTACTTC
medium-sized,TRBJ1-6,TRBD1,TRBV10-3,CAIKGQGASPLHF,TGTGCCATCAAGGGGCAGGGGGCTTCACCCCTCCACTTT
few,TRBJ1-5,TRBD1,TRBV6-2/TRBV6-3,CASKQGQGELQPQHF,TGTGCCAGCAAACAGGGACAGGGGGAACTTCAGCCCCAGCATTTT
many,TRBJ2-5,.,TRBV28,CASRGRTAEYF,TGTGCCAGCAGGGGTAGGACCGCGGAGTACTTC
many,TRBJ1-3,TRBD1,TRBV28,CASSSNGQGKRNTIYF,TGTGCCAGCAGTTCCAACGGACAGGGGAAAAGAAACACCATATATTTT
many,TRBJ2-3,.,TRBV12-5,CASGEVVDGTDTQYF,TGTGCTAGTGGGGAAGTAGTAGATGGCACAGATACGCAGTATTTT
few,TRBJ2-7,TRBD2,TRBV12-3/TRBV12-4,CASSYRLAGAEEQYF,TGTGCCAGCAGTTATAGACTAGCGGGAGCAGAAGAGCAGTACTTC
medium-sized,TRBJ2-6,.,TRBV7-2,CASGSGANVLTF,TGTGCCAGTGGCTCTGGGGCTAACGTCCTGACTTTC
many,TRBJ2-1,.,TRBV10-1,CASNPGTGDEQFF,TGCGCCAGCAACCCCGGGACGGGGGATGAGCAGTTCTTC
medium-sized,TRBJ1-4,.,TRBV28,CASSLGLLSAGNEKLFF,TGTGCCAGCAGTTTAGGCCTCTTGTCAGCCGGAAATGAAAAACTGTTTTTT
.,TRBJ2-1,.,TRBV18,CASSPIPGAYNEQFF,TGTGCCAGCTCACCGATCCCAGGGGCCTACAATGAGCAGTTCTTC
medium-sized,TRBJ2-5,.,TRBV28,CASSLPFLTQYF,TGTGCCAGCAGTCTACCCTTTTTGACCCAGTACTTC
few,TRBJ2-3,TRBD2,TRBV7-2,CASSLVAGFSDTQYF,TGTGCCAGCAGCTTAGTAGCGGGGTTCTCCGATACGCAGTATTTT
many,TRBJ2-1,TRBD2,TRBV7-6,CASSSSGSRNEQFF,TGTGCCAGCAGCTCTAGCGGGAGTAGAAATGAGCAGTTCTTC
many,TRBJ2-7,TRBD2,TRBV20-1,CSASWGLAGGSSRYF,TGCAGTGCTAGTTGGGGTCTAGCGGGGGGCTCTTCGCGGTACTTC
many,TRBJ1-5,.,TRBV5-1,CASSLDGQSGGLGQPQHF,TGCGCCAGCAGCTTGGATGGGCAGAGTGGGGGCCTCGGTCAGCCCCAGCATTTT
many,TRBJ1-5,.,TRBV20-1,CSGVQGNQPQHF,TGCAGTGGGGTACAGGGCAATCAGCCCCAGCATTTT
.,TRBJ2-1,.,TRBV6-2/TRBV6-3,CASSYGVYEQFF,TGTGCCAGCAGTTACGGTGTTTATGAGCAGTTCTTC
many,TRBJ1-2,TRBD1,TRBV20-1,CSAAGTGGNYGYTF,TGCAGTGCCGCCGGGACAGGCGGTAACTATGGCTACACCTTC
once,TRBJ2-1,TRBD2,TRBV7-9,CASNLRTSGYNEQFF,TGTGCCAGCAACCTCCGGACTAGCGGGTACAATGAGCAGTTCTTC
medium-sized,TRBJ1-1,.,TRBV3-1,CASSQGLNTEAFF,TGTGCCAGCAGCCAAGGGCTGAACACTGAAGCTTTCTTT
.,TRBJ2-3,.,TRBV7-9,CASSRQGRTDTQYF,TGTGCCAGCAGTAGGCAGGGCCGCACAGATACGCAGTATTTT
many,TRBJ2-3,TRBD2,TRBV5-6,CASSPWTSWTDTQYF,TGTGCCAGCAGCCCGTGGACTAGCTGGACAGATACGCAGTATTTT
many,TRBJ2-7,TRBD1,TRBV28,CASQGGDRPYEQYF,TGTGCCAGCCAAGGAGGGGACAGGCCCTACGAGCAGTACTTC
many,TRBJ2-3,TRBD2,TRBV28,CASSLLAGEDTQYF,TGTGCCAGCAGTTTATTGGCGGGGGAGGATACGCAGTATTTT
many,TRBJ2-1,TRBD2,TRBV29-1,CSVALRSGGDGGNEQFF,TGCAGCGTTGCGCTTCGTAGCGGGGGGGATGGAGGTAATGAGCAGTTCTTC
many,TRBJ2-3,.,TRBV7-8,CASSFSTPTGPSTDTQYF,TGTGCCAGCAGCTTCTCAACGCCAACAGGGCCTAGCACAGATACGCAGTATTTT
many,TRBJ1-2,.,TRBV5-6,CASSLGQYYAYGYTF,TGTGCCAGCAGCTTGGGCCAGTACTACGCGTATGGCTACACCTTC
many,TRBJ1-1,.,TRBV20-1,CSAHRDYSPEAFF,TGCAGTGCTCACAGGGACTATAGCCCTGAAGCTTTCTTT
.,TRBJ2-3,.,TRBV9,CASSVSSDTQYF,TGTGCCAGCAGCGTTAGTTCAGATACGCAGTATTTT
few,TRBJ2-3,.,TRBV20-1,CSARDPLTSSDTQYF,TGCAGTGCTAGAGACCCTTTGACTAGTTCAGATACGCAGTATTTT
few,TRBJ2-3,.,TRBV19,CASAGTGTDTQYF,TGTGCCAGTGCAGGGACGGGCACAGATACGCAGTATTTT
many,TRBJ2-7,TRBD1,TRBV29-1,CSGAGTGSTYEQYF,TGCAGCGGCGCCGGGACAGGGTCCACCTACGAGCAGTACTTC
.,TRBJ2-1,.,TRBV7-6,CASSLGEAEQFF,TGTGCCAGCAGCTTAGGTGAGGCTGAGCAGTTCTTC
few,TRBJ2-7,.,TRBV5-1,CASSLAQAYEQYF,TGCGCCAGCAGCTTGGCACAGGCCTACGAGCAGTACTTC
many,TRBJ2-7,.,TRBV24-1,CATSARAPEDYEQYF,TGTGCCACCAGTGCCCGGGCCCCGGAAGACTACGAGCAGTACTTC
.,TRBJ2-3,.,TRBV6-6,CASSYSKGTDTQYF,TGTGCCAGCAGTTACTCGAAGGGGACAGATACGCAGTATTTT